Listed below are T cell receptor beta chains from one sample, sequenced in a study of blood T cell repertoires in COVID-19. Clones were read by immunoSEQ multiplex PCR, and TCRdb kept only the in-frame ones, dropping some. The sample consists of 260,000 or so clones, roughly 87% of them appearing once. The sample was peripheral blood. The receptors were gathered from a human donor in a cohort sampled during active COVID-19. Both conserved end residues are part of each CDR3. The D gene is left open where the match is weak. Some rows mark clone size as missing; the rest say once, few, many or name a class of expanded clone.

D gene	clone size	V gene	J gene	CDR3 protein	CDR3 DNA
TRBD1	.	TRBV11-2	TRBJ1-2	CASSRAGTGANYGYTF	TGTGCCAGCAGCAGAGCCGGGACAGGGGCTAACTATGGCTACACCTTC
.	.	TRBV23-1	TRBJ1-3	CATDDRREGRNTIYF	TGCGCCACCGATGATCGCAGGGAAGGGAGAAACACCATATATTTT
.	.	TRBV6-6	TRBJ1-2	CASSSPGEYYGYTF	TGTGCCAGCAGTTCCCCGGGGGAGTATTATGGCTACACCTTC
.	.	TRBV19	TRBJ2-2	CASSMSVESTGELFF	TGTGCCAGTAGTATGTCGGTAGAAAGCACCGGGGAGCTGTTTTTT
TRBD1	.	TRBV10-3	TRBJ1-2	CAITRDSHATYGYTF	TGTGCCATCACCCGGGACAGCCACGCGACCTATGGCTACACCTTC
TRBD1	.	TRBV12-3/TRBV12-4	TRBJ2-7	CASSRDSSYEQYF	TGTGCCAGCAGCCGGGACAGCTCCTACGAGCAGTACTTC
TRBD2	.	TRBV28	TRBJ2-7	CATRPSGTHEQYF	TGTGCGACTCGACCGAGCGGGACCCACGAGCAGTACTTC
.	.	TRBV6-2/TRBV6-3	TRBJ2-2	CASSYSSWRNTGELFF	TGTGCCAGCAGTTACTCCTCGTGGAGGAACACCGGGGAGCTGTTTTTT
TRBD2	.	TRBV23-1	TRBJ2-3	CASSQSRLAGGPSTDTQYF	TGCGCCAGCAGTCAATCAAGACTAGCGGGGGGCCCGAGCACAGATACGCAGTATTTT
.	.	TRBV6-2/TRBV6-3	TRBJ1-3	CASSYRGTNTIYF	TGTGCCAGCAGTTACCGGGGGACAAACACCATATATTTT
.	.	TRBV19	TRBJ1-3	CASSIGWLSGNTIYF	TGTGCCAGTAGTATTGGTTGGCTCTCTGGAAACACCATATATTTT
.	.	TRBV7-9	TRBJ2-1	CASSLPAGIEQFF	TGTGCCAGCAGCTTACCCGCAGGGATTGAGCAGTTCTTC
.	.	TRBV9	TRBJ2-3	CASSVADRGTSSQYF	TGTGCCAGCAGCGTAGCGGACAGAGGTACGTCATCGCAGTATTTT
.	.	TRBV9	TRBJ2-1	CASSTRLDSYNEQFF	TGTGCCAGCAGCACCCGACTAGACTCCTACAATGAGCAGTTCTTC
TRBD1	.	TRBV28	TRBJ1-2	CASSLGTVSYGYTF	TGTGCCAGCAGTTTGGGGACAGTCAGCTATGGCTACACCTTC
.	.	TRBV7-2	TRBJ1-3	CASSSRGGNTIYF	TGTGCCAGCAGCTCTCGGGGTGGAAACACCATATATTTT
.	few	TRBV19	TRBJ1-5	CASRGLRKGDQPQHF	TGTGCCAGTAGAGGGCTACGGAAAGGGGATCAGCCCCAGCATTTT
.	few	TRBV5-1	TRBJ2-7	CASSPWTGTASYEQYF	TGCGCCAGCAGCCCGTGGACCGGGACTGCTTCCTACGAGCAGTACTTC
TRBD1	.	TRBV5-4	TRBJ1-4	CASSLSRGRDTNEKLFF	TGTGCCAGCAGCTTGAGTAGGGGGCGCGACACTAATGAAAAACTGTTTTTT
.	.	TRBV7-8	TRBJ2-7	CASSYRDYPYEQYF	TGTGCCAGCAGCTACAGGGACTATCCCTACGAGCAGTACTTC
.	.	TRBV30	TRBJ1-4	CAWEEGGGGEKLFF	TGTGCCTGGGAAGAAGGCGGGGGCGGTGAAAAACTGTTTTTT
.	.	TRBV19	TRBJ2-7	CASSIARGYYEQYF	TGTGCCAGTAGTATCGCCCGAGGGTACTACGAGCAGTACTTC
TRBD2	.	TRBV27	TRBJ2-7	CASSITSGSSYEQYF	TGTGCCAGCAGTATTACTAGCGGGAGTTCCTACGAGCAGTACTTC
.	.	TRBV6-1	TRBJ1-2	CASSERGALNYGYTF	TGTGCCAGCAGTGAACGGGGAGCCCTTAACTATGGCTACACCTTC
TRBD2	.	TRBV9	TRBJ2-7	CASSVGSGRAQTYEQYF	TGTGCCAGCAGCGTAGGTAGCGGGAGGGCCCAGACCTACGAGCAGTACTTC
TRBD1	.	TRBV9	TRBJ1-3	CASSPGTVSGNTIYF	TGTGCCAGCAGCCCTGGGACAGTCTCTGGAAACACCATATATTTT
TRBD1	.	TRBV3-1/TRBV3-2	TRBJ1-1	CASSSSKGAKAFF	TGTGCCAGCAGCTCAAGTAAGGGGGCGAAGGCTTTCTTT
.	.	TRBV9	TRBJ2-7	CASSGPGTLAHEQYF	TGTGCCAGCAGCGGACCCGGGACACTGGCCCACGAGCAGTACTTC
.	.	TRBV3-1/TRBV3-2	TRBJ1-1	CASSQVFFRRDTEAFF	TGTGCCAGCAGCCAAGTATTTTTTCGACGGGACACTGAAGCTTTCTTT
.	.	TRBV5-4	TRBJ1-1	CASSLGRAVGAEAFF	TGTGCCAGCAGCCTAGGGAGGGCGGTTGGGGCTGAAGCTTTCTTT
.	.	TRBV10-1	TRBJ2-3	CASSESAGLPTDTQYF	TGCGCCAGCAGTGAGTCGGCGGGACTCCCCACAGATACGCAGTATTTT
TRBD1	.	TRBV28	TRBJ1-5	CASSLRTGNSNQPQHF	TGTGCCAGCAGTTTGCGGACAGGTAACAGCAATCAGCCCCAGCATTTT
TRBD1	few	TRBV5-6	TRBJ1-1	CASSDPGQLNTEAFF	TGTGCCAGCAGCGACCCGGGACAGCTGAACACTGAAGCTTTCTTT
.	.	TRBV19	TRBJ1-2	CASSMRGTNYGYTF	TGTGCCAGTAGTATGAGGGGGACCAACTATGGCTACACCTTC
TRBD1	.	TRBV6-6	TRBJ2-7	CASRPRDRAYEQYF	TGTGCCAGCCGACCCCGGGACAGAGCCTACGAGCAGTACTTC
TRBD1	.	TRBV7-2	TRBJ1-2	CASSPRQGARGYTF	TGTGCCAGCAGCCCCCGACAGGGGGCGCGTGGCTACACCTTC
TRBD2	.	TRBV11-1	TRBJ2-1	CASSYATSGNYNEQFF	TGTGCCAGCAGCTACGCCACTAGCGGGAATTACAATGAGCAGTTCTTC
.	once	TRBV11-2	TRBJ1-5	CASSPSPGGDLAQHF	TGTGCCAGCAGCCCTAGCCCTGGTGGCGATTTGGCCCAGCATTTT
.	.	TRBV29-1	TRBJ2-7	CSVESSGYEQYF	TGCAGCGTTGAAAGCAGCGGGTACGAGCAGTACTTC
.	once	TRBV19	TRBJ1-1	CASSTQGTAFMNTEAFF	TGTGCCAGTAGTACTCAGGGGACCGCCTTTATGAACACTGAAGCTTTCTTT
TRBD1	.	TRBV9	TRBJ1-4	CASSEGDRATNEKLFF	TGTGCCAGCAGTGAGGGGGACAGGGCAACTAATGAAAAACTGTTTTTT
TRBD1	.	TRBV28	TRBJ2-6	CASSFPGTGNRKANVLTF	TGTGCCAGCAGTTTTCCCGGGACAGGAAATCGAAAGGCCAACGTCCTGACTTTC
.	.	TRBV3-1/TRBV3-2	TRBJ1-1	CASSQENNRERRAFF	TGTGCCAGCAGCCAAGAAAACAACAGGGAGAGAAGAGCTTTCTTT
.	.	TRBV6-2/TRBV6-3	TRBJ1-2	CASSYSPDKDGYTF	TGTGCCAGCAGTTACTCACCGGACAAGGATGGCTACACCTTC
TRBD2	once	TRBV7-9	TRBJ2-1	CASSTASGGYNEQFF	TGTGCCAGCAGCACTGCTAGCGGGGGTTACAATGAGCAGTTCTTC
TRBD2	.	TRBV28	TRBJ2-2	CASSLSGTSGMSGELFF	TGTGCCAGCAGTTTATCTGGGACTAGCGGGATGTCCGGGGAGCTGTTTTTT
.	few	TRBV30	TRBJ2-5	CAWSVQETQYF	TGTGCCTGGAGTGTACAGGAGACCCAGTACTTC
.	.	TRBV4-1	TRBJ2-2	CASSRIRGAENTGELFF	TGCGCCAGCAGCCGGATCAGGGGAGCCGAGAACACCGGGGAGCTGTTTTTT
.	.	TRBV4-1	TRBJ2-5	CASSQAYGGETQYF	TGCGCCAGCAGCCAAGCTTACGGAGGGGAGACCCAGTACTTC
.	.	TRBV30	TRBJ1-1	CALSKGPTNTEAFF	TGTGCCCTAAGTAAGGGGCCGACGAACACTGAAGCTTTCTTT
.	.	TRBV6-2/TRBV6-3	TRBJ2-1	CASSSGYNEQFF	TGTGCCAGCAGTTCCGGTTACAATGAGCAGTTCTTC
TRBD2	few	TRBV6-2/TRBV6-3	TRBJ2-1	CASSYRASGGNEQFF	TGTGCCAGCAGTTACAGGGCTAGCGGGGGGAATGAGCAGTTCTTC
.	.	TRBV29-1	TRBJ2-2	CSVWTDRTGELFF	TGCAGCGTCTGGACAGATAGAACCGGGGAGCTGTTTTTT
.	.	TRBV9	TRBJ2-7	CASSVDEGFYEQYF	TGTGCCAGCAGCGTAGACGAGGGTTTCTACGAGCAGTACTTC
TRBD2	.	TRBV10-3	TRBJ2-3	CAISSGATSGGATSGQYF	TGTGCCATCAGTTCCGGGGCGACTAGCGGAGGTGCGACAAGCGGACAGTATTTT
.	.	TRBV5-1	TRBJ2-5	CASSLVGETQYF	TGCGCCAGCAGCTTGGTGGGCGAGACCCAGTACTTC
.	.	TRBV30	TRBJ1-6	CAWSGDSNSPLHF	TGTGCCTGGAGTGGGGACTCGAATTCACCCCTCCACTTT